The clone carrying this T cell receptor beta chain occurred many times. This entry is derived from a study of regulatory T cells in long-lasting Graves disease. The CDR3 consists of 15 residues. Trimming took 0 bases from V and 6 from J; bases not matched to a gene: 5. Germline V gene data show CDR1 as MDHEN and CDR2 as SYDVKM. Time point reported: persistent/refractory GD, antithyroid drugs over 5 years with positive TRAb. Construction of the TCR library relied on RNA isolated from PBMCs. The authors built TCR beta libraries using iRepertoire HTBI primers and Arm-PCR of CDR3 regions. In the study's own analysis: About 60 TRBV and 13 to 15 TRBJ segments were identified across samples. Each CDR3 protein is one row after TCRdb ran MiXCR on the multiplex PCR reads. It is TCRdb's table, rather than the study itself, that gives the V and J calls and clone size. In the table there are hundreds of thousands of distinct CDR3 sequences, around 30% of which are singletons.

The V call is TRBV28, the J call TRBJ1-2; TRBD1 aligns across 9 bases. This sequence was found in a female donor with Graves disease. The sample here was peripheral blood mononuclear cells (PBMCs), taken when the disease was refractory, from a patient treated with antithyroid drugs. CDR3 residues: CASSLWGTGMDGYTF. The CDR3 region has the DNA TGTGCCAGCAGTTTATGGGGGACAGGGATGGATGGCTACACCTTC.